Below are 26 T cell receptor beta chains sequenced from a single sample in a study of identical twins. TCRdb independently ran MiXCR on the 5' RACE reads; one entry per CDR3 protein. Of 250,000 or so distinct CDR3 sequences listed, about 8.3% were seen once; the top ten hold less than 4%. The data also belong to a second study, concerning yellow fever vaccine responses in identical twins.

The sequencing input was CD8+ T cells sorted from blood. The source of these receptors is a woman aged 18-29 years in good health.

The V call is TRBV4-2, the J call TRBJ2-1; a possible D gene is TRBD2 (6 bases). CDR1 is LGHNA and CDR2 is YNFKEQ in the germline V gene. This CDR3 region has 17 residues. The V and J ends lost 3 bases and 2 bases respectively, with 17 bases between them. For the CDR3, the DNA is TGTGCCAGCAGCCAGGATGGGACTGCTACGCCCTACAATGAGCAGTTCTTC. It specifies CASSQDGTATPYNEQFF.

This chain uses TRBV25-1 with TRBJ2-1, with D possibly being TRBD1 (5 bases). This CDR3 contains 11 residues. V shed 6 bases and J shed 5 bases, with 5 bases lying between them. Germline V CDR1 and CDR2: MGHDK, SYGVNS. The CDR3 protein is CASRDNNEQFF. CDR3 bases: TGTGCCAGCAGGGACAACAATGAGCAGTTCTTC.

This clonotype showed up many times. The chain has TRBV12-3 or TRBV12-4 and TRBJ2-7; 8 nucleotides align to TRBD2. CDR3 length: 14 amino acids. V dropped 6 bases and J dropped 3; count of bases not matched to a gene: 7. CDR3 sequence (DNA): TGTGCCAGCAGGGTCGGGGGGGCGATCTACGAGCAGTACTTC. It is translated as CASRVGGAIYEQYF.

The chain joins TRBV27 to TRBJ2-5; D unclear. Germline V gene sequence: CDR1 MNHEY, CDR2 SMNVEV (reference sequence). CDR3 size: 15 residues. Trimming shortened V by 3 bases and J by 2 bases, and 13 bases separated the two germline ends. The CDR3 region has the DNA TGTGCCAGCAGTTTCTATTTTGGCAGTCAAGAGACCCAGTACTTC. Amino acids: CASSFYFGSQETQYF.

The CDR3 sequence: CASSPGYRWPLTDTQYF. As DNA, the CDR3 is TGTGCCAGCAGCCCTGGGTACAGGTGGCCATTGACAGATACGCAGTATTTT. The chain has TRBV4-2 and TRBJ2-3; perhaps TRBD1 as D (5 bases). This CDR3 has 17 residues. The germline V and J ends were trimmed by 4 bases and 3 bases, with 20 bases remaining between them. Per germline, CDR1 LGHNA and CDR2 YNFKEQ.

This clonotype showed up just a few times. The rearrangement links TRBV12-3 or TRBV12-4 to TRBJ2-4, with a weak D call TRBD1 (5 bases). The CDR3 consists of 16 residues. V lost 5 bases and J 1 base, leaving 15 bases between the germline ends. The CDR3 region has the DNA TGTGCCAGCAGTGGGATAGGGGTTAAGGCCAAAAACATTCAGTACTTC. Translated, it gives CASSGIGVKAKNIQYF.

This clonotype has at least ten counts. The chain links TRBV29-1 to TRBJ2-7; possible D gene TRBD2, 6 bases. The germline V gene encodes CDR1 SQVTM and CDR2 ANQGSEA. The CDR3 has 13 residues. The V end was cut by 5 bases, the J end by 5 bases, with 16 bases between. The DNA for the CDR3 is TGCAGCGTTCAAACCGGGAGCAACAACGAGCAGTACTTC. Protein product: CSVQTGSNNEQYF.

This clonotype was observed a few times. The DNA for the CDR3 is TGTGCCAGCAGCTTCCCCGGGACTAGCGGGGGGGCTACAGATACGCAGTATTTT. It translates to CASSFPGTSGGATDTQYF. This chain connects TRBV11-1 to TRBJ2-3; 16 nucleotides line up with TRBD2. The CDR3 has 18 amino acids. Unmatched junction bases numbered 6, after V lost 3 bases and J lost 3 bases. Germline loops: CDR1 SGHAT, CDR2 FQDESV (reference sequence).

The rearrangement joins TRBV2 to TRBJ2-3; 8 positions agree with TRBD1. Germline values: CDR1 SNHLY, CDR2 FYNNEI. With 8 bases clipped from V and 5 bases from J, the junction kept 3 bases outside the gene matches. The CDR3 extends over 12 amino acids. CDR3 sequence (DNA): TGTGCCAGCCAACAGGGGGGAGATACGCAGTATTTT. This translates into CASQQGGDTQYF.

This chain links TRBV6-4 with TRBJ2-1; maybe TRBD1 (6 bases). Deletions cut 2 bases from V and 2 bases from J, with 10 bases between. The length of the CDR3 is 15 residues. CDR1 and CDR2 from the germline V gene are MRHNA and SNTAGT. In DNA, the CDR3 is TGTGCCAGCAGTGACACTGGGGGCCCCTACAATGAGCAGTTCTTC. Translation: CASSDTGGPYNEQFF.

Many counts were recorded for this clonotype. This CDR3 is CASRLTGELYEQYF. The CDR3 DNA reads as TGTGCCAGCAGGTTGACAGGGGAGTTGTACGAGCAGTACTTC. This chain connects TRBV11-2 to TRBJ2-7; 8 bases are a match to TRBD1. The CDR3 is 14 amino acids. With V trimmed by 6 bases and J by 4 bases, 8 bases remained unmatched. Germline V CDR1 and CDR2: SGHAT, FQNNGV.

This clonotype has at least ten counts. The CDR3 bases are TGTGCCAGCAGTGAGGGTCGGGAGTTCAATGAGCAGTTCTTC. As protein: CASSEGREFNEQFF. The gene calls are TRBV2 and TRBJ2-1, with D maybe TRBD2 (6 bases). This CDR3 region has 14 residues. Germline loops: CDR1 SNHLY, CDR2 FYNNEI. Trimming pared 3 bases from V and 6 bases from J, leaving 12 bases between. The entire variable domain, with the rest obtained from reference TRBV2 and TRBJ2-1, is as follows: EPEVTQTPSHQVTQMGQEVILRCVPISNHLYFYWYRQILGQKVEFLVSFYNNEISEKSEIFDDQFSVERPDGSNFTLKIRSTKLEDSAMYFCASSEGREFNEQFFGPGTRLTVL.

The chain couples TRBV27 to TRBJ2-3, with a tentative D call TRBD2 (6 bases). Germline V CDR1 and CDR2: MNHEY, SMNVEV (reference sequence). The CDR3 is made up of 13 amino acids. V lost 3 bases, J lost 6 bases, and 10 bases lay in between. CDR3 DNA: TGTGCCAGCAGTTTTGCTGGGAGGGATACGCAGTATTTT. It is translated as CASSFAGRDTQYF.

This clonotype was seen ten or more times. The J gene is TRBJ2-3, the V gene TRBV7-6, with TRBD2 as a possible D gene (6 bases). Germline V gene sequence: CDR1 SGHVS, CDR2 FNYEAQ. Trimming left V 5 bases short and J 1 base short, with 13 bases between. The CDR3 extends over 15 amino acids. CDR3 sequence reads: CASSAWGDGTDTQYF. CDR3 bases: TGTGCCAGCAGCGCCTGGGGGGACGGCACAGATACGCAGTATTTT.

There are a few counts of this clonotype. The chain's CDR3 is CASSPAANTEAFF. The CDR3 DNA sequence: TGTGCCAGCAGTCCCGCGGCGAACACTGAAGCTTTCTTT. The chain recombines TRBV7-2 with TRBJ1-1; no clear D. Germline V lookup: CDR1 SGHTA, CDR2 FQGNSA. The CDR3 has 13 amino acids. V gave up 6 bases and J gave up 1 base, with 9 bases separating them.

This clonotype was seen more than once but under ten times. This sequence joins TRBV29-1 and TRBJ2-1; D tentatively reads TRBD1 or TRBD2 (5 bases each). V was trimmed by 3 bases and J by 2 bases, leaving 11 bases between them. Germline V gene data show CDR1 as SQVTM and CDR2 as ANQGSEA. There are 14 residues in the CDR3. CDR3 nucleotide sequence: TGCAGCGTTGATGGGCAGGGACCCTACAATGAGCAGTTCTTC. Translating gives CSVDGQGPYNEQFF.

This sequence joins TRBV4-3 and TRBJ2-7; TRBD1 agrees at 8 bases. V lost 0 bases and J lost 2; bases outside the gene matches: 3. This CDR3 contains 15 residues. Germline lookup yields CDR1 LGHNA and CDR2 YSLEER. The CDR3 region has the DNA TGCGCCAGCAGCCAAGATAAGGGACAGGCCTACGAGCAGTACTTC. Translating it yields CASSQDKGQAYEQYF.

This clonotype has only a few counts. The chain carries TRBV7-9 and TRBJ2-3; the match to TRBD2 covers 8 bases. V gave up 4 bases and J gave up 3 bases; unmatched junction bases: 9. The CDR3 has 16 amino acids. Germline V gene sequence: CDR1 SEHNR, CDR2 FQNEAQ (reference sequence). The CDR3 nucleotides read TGTGCCAGCAGCTATCCGGGAGGGACCCGTACAGATACGCAGTATTTT. Protein sequence: CASSYPGGTRTDTQYF. The full variable domain, rest sourced from reference TRBV7-9 and TRBJ2-3, is DTGVSQNPRHKITKRGQNVTFRCDPISEHNRLYWYRQTLGQGPEFLTYFQNEAQLEKSRLLSDRFSAERPKGSFSTLEIQRTEQGDSAMYLCASSYPGGTRTDTQYFGPGTRLTVL.

This clonotype has at least ten counts. The genes are TRBV29-1 and TRBJ2-3, with D unresolved. The CDR3 consists of 11 residues. The germline V gene has CDR1 SQVTM and CDR2 ANQGSEA. The V and J ends lost 6 bases and 5 bases respectively, with 9 bases between them. CDR3 in DNA: TGCAGCGTGATAGTGGTAGATACGCAGTATTTT. This sequence encodes CSVIVVDTQYF.

In its sample, this clonotype was seen many times. The J gene is TRBJ2-2, the V gene TRBV29-1; D gene unclear. The V and J ends lost 3 bases and 0 bases respectively, with 11 bases between them. CDR3 length equals 15 residues. From germline, CDR1 is SQVTM and CDR2 ANQGSEA. The CDR3 nucleotides read TGCAGCGTTGACTCCTCTGAAACGAACACCGGGGAGCTGTTTTTT. Protein product: CSVDSSETNTGELFF.

This clonotype was found many times. The chain employs TRBV27 and TRBJ1-6; TRBD1 might be the D (5 bases). The CDR3 has 12 residues. Germline V gene sequence: CDR1 MNHEY, CDR2 SMNVEV (reference sequence). V was clipped by 6 bases and J by 8 bases, with 8 bases between them. The CDR3: CASSLGDSPLHF. The CDR3 bases are TGTGCCAGCAGCTTGGGGGATTCACCCCTCCACTTT.

The chain has TRBV2 and TRBJ2-3; maybe TRBD1 (5 bases). The CDR3 has 19 amino acids. Germline CDR1 SNHLY, CDR2 FYNNEI. V lost 5 bases to trimming and J lost 6 bases, with 30 bases between them. The CDR3, as DNA: TGTGCCAGCAGTAGCCGAGAGACAGTTTTGGGTCCCCTTTCGGATACGCAGTATTTT. Its translation: CASSSRETVLGPLSDTQYF. Variable domain in full (rest from reference TRBV2 and TRBJ2-3): EPEVTQTPSHQVTQMGQEVILRCVPISNHLYFYWYRQILGQKVEFLVSFYNNEISEKSEIFDDQFSVERPDGSNFTLKIRSTKLEDSAMYFCASSSRETVLGPLSDTQYFGPGTRLTVL.

This clonotype was recorded a few times. This chain joins TRBV9 and TRBJ2-1; 8 bases are shared with TRBD2. The CDR3 contains 17 residues. After removal of 4 bases from V and 4 bases from J, the junction contained 13 bases not matched to a gene. Germline loops: CDR1 SGDLS, CDR2 YYNGEE. Here the CDR3 reads CASSFHPGSGGYNEQFF. For the CDR3, the DNA is TGTGCCAGCAGCTTCCACCCAGGGAGCGGGGGTTACAATGAGCAGTTCTTC.

This clonotype appeared a few times. The CDR3 loop is CASRVTGTWELFF. The CDR3 coding sequence is TGTGCCAGCAGAGTCACAGGGACTTGGGAGCTGTTTTTT. The V call is TRBV7-9, the J call TRBJ2-2; the D call may be TRBD1 or TRBD2 (6 bases each). V lost 6 bases and J lost 9, with 14 bases in between. The CDR3 has 13 amino acids. From germline, CDR1 is SEHNR and CDR2 FQNEAQ (reference sequence).

This clonotype was detected only a few times. The chain uses TRBV12-3 or TRBV12-4 and TRBJ2-4, with 11 bases identical to TRBD1. CDR3 size: 15 residues. J gave up 3 bases and V 7 bases, and 5 bases lay outside the gene matches. The CDR3 region has the DNA TGTGCCAGCACCGGGACAGGGGGTATCAAAAACATTCAGTACTTC. It encodes CASTGTGGIKNIQYF.

A few counts support this clonotype. This chain links TRBV28 with TRBJ2-7, with D possibly TRBD2 on 6 matching bases. V was shortened by 3 bases and J by 3 bases, with 18 bases between the two germline ends. CDR1 is MDHEN and CDR2 is SYDVKM in the germline V gene. The CDR3 consists of 16 residues. The CDR3 is CASSFKPGVMGYEQYF. As DNA, the CDR3 is TGTGCCAGCAGTTTTAAGCCGGGAGTCATGGGCTACGAGCAGTACTTC. Combining the CDR3 with reference TRBV28 and TRBJ2-7 gives the whole variable domain DVKVTQSSRYLVKRTGEKVFLECVQDMDHENMFWYRQDPGLGLRLIYFSYDVKMKEKGDIPEGYSVSREKKERFSLILESASTNQTSMYLCASSFKPGVMGYEQYFGPGTRLTVT.